The 10 T cell receptor beta chains below all came from one sample that was sequenced in a study of cytomegalovirus exposure and HLA in healthy donors. Primers: 60 Vbeta forward and 13 Jbeta reverse. The protocol was immunoSEQ multiplex PCR, while the TCRdb copy is restricted to in-frame clones and leaves out a portion. The sample holds about 80,000 clones, approximately 60% seen once. The sample comprised PBMCs. The receptors originated from a male donor in good health and CMV-seropositive.

This clone was recorded a few times. This chain links TRBV6-5 with TRBJ1-2; D possibly corresponds to TRBD1 (5 bases). Germline V CDR1 and CDR2: MNHEY, SVGAGI. V was cut by 6 bases and J by 10 bases, with 24 bases left in between. This CDR3 comprises 15 residues. In DNA form, the CDR3 reads TGTGCCAGCAGCCCTTCGGGGGGATCGCCCGGGTACTACACCTTC. Protein product: CASSPSGGSPGYYTF.

This rearrangement joins TRBV4-2 to TRBJ1-2; the D gene is possibly TRBD1 (6 bases). Germline lookup yields CDR1 LGHNA and CDR2 YNFKEQ. V lost 0 bases to trimming and J lost 9 bases, with 11 bases between them. This CDR3 contains 13 residues. CDR3 in amino acids: CASSQDAQGRYTF. Written as DNA, the CDR3 is TGTGCCAGCAGCCAAGATGCGCAGGGGCGCTACACCTTC.

This chain uses TRBV4-2 with TRBJ1-5; no definite D call. V shed 0 bases and J shed 4 bases, with 10 bases lying between them. This CDR3 has 15 amino acids. Germline values: CDR1 LGHNA, CDR2 YNFKEQ. The CDR3 coding sequence is TGTGCCAGCAGCCAAGATGCGGGAGGGAATCAGCCCCAGCATTTT. It specifies CASSQDAGGNQPQHF.

The V gene is TRBV27, the J gene TRBJ2-5, with 7 bases matching TRBD2. V lost 3 bases and J lost 4; bases outside the gene matches: 11. The CDR3 is made up of 16 amino acids. Germline loops: CDR1 MNHEY, CDR2 SMNVEV (reference sequence). DNA of the CDR3: TGTGCCAGCAGTTTGACGGGGCTAGCGGTACCAGAGACCCAGTACTTC. This encodes CASSLTGLAVPETQYF.

The chain is built from TRBV10-3 and TRBJ2-7; D gene unclear. The germline V gene has CDR1 ENHRY and CDR2 SYGVKD. V shed 1 base and J shed 2 bases, with 9 bases lying between them. This CDR3 comprises 14 residues. For the CDR3, the DNA is TGTGCCATCAGTGAGTTACGGAGTGCCTACGAGCAGTACTTC. As protein: CAISELRSAYEQYF.

The chain uses TRBV9 and TRBJ1-4, with no clear D. Per the germline V gene, CDR1 is SGDLS and CDR2 is YYNGEE. V shed 2 bases and J shed 7 bases, with 12 bases lying between them. This CDR3 spans 14 amino acids. The CDR3 DNA follows: TGTGCCAGCAGCGTTGCACTATCGGGTGAAAAACTGTTTTTT. Translating it yields CASSVALSGEKLFF.

The V gene is TRBV7-2, the J gene TRBJ2-7; possibly TRBD2 for D (7 bases). This CDR3 comprises 12 residues. Between the trimmed V and J ends, which lost 3 bases and 9 bases, there was a span of 12 bases. From germline, CDR1 is SGHTA and CDR2 FQGNSA. The CDR3 DNA is TGTGCCAGCAGCTTCGATCGGGGGGCGCAGTACTTC. Protein product: CASSFDRGAQYF.

The chain couples TRBV23-1 to TRBJ1-1; TRBD1 aligns across 7 bases. TRBV23-1 is designated an ORF whose function remains uncertain. J was trimmed by 8 bases and V by 0 bases; bases with no gene match: 12. This CDR3 has 16 amino acids. The CDR3 DNA reads TGCGCCAGCAGTCAATCGGGCCCCCGACAGGGACACGAAGCTTTCTTT. Its protein product is CASSQSGPRQGHEAFF.

This clone was seen only a few times. CDR3 sequence reads: CASSTRGGGYTF. The CDR3 bases are TGCGCCAGCAGCACCAGGGGCGGTGGCTACACCTTC. This chain connects TRBV10-2 to TRBJ1-2; perhaps TRBD1 as D (6 bases). CDR3 length: 12 amino acids. Per germline, CDR1 WSHSY and CDR2 SAAADI. Trimming pared 6 bases from V and 7 bases from J, leaving 12 bases between.

A few counts support this clone. This chain uses TRBV15 with TRBJ1-3; D not resolved. Trimming removed 6 bases from V and 0 bases from J, with 9 bases in between. This CDR3 is 14 amino acids long. Germline-derived CDR1 and CDR2 are LNHNV and YYDKDF (reference sequence). CDR3 in DNA: TGTGCCACCAGACCTATCAACTCTGGAAACACCATATATTTT. This encodes CATRPINSGNTIYF.